The T cell receptor beta chain under discussion was sequenced for a study of beta chain features in type 1 diabetes. Expressed TCRB transcripts were sequenced because the isolated RNA had all been reverse transcribed beforehand. Clones were sequenced by immunoSEQ multiplex PCR, and TCRdb holds only the in-frame ones, with some missing. The sample lists about 410,000 clones, roughly 14% seen once, with 0.035% to 0.045% in the top ten. The receptor was isolated from a man younger than 45 in good health. Sequencing was carried out using naive CD4+ T cells from blood.

The CDR3 spells CASSGSLETQYF. CDR3 sequence (DNA): TGTGCCAGCAGCGGGAGTCTGGAGACCCAGTACTTC. The chain has TRBV9 and TRBJ2-5; D not resolved. The CDR3 sequence is 12 residues long. V lost 3 bases, J lost 5 bases, and 8 bases lay in between. Germline V lookup: CDR1 SGDLS, CDR2 YYNGEE.